This TCR beta chain emerged from a study of identical twins. General observations from the study: Conclusions relied on cross-sectional statistical analysis, not following the same donors.

One entry per CDR3 protein, called by TCRdb with MiXCR from the 5' RACE reads. This table has about 890,000 distinct CDR3 sequences, 10% to 15% appearing once. V was clipped by 0 bases and J by 1 base, with 9 bases between them. Germline CDR1 SGHRS, CDR2 YFSETQ. The CDR3 spans 15 residues. In its sample, this clonotype was seen many times. The antigen is undetermined. These data were also filed under a second study, of yellow fever vaccine responses in identical twins.

This clonotype originated in a woman in her late teens or twenties in good health. The chain recombines TRBV5-1 with TRBJ2-3; weak D call: TRBD2 (6 bases). Material for sequencing was PBMCs. The CDR3, as DNA: TGCGCCAGCAGCTTGGCCTCGGGGGGCACAGATACGCAGTATTTT. Its translation: CASSLASGGTDTQYF.